This T cell receptor beta chain was sequenced in a study of cytomegalovirus exposure and HLA in healthy donors. 60 Vbeta and 13 Jbeta primers were used in PCR. Repertoires were generated with immunoSEQ multiplex PCR, while TCRdb's copy carries only in-frame clones and drops some. The table lists around 190,000 clones, approximately 80% of them singletons, with 13% to 15% in the top ten. Germline V gives CDR1 MDHEN, CDR2 SYDVKM. Losses at the gene ends were 7 bases for V and 8 bases for J; bases not matched to a gene: 13. This CDR3 region has 14 residues. The chain carries TRBV28 and TRBJ2-5; TRBD1 aligns across 7 bases. Sequenced input: PBMCs. The sequence derives from a woman aged 30 to 39 in good health and CMV-seropositive. This chain's CDR3 is CASTWDSTLDTQYF. CDR3 sequence (DNA): TGTGCCAGCACTTGGGACAGCACCCTAGACACCCAGTACTTC.